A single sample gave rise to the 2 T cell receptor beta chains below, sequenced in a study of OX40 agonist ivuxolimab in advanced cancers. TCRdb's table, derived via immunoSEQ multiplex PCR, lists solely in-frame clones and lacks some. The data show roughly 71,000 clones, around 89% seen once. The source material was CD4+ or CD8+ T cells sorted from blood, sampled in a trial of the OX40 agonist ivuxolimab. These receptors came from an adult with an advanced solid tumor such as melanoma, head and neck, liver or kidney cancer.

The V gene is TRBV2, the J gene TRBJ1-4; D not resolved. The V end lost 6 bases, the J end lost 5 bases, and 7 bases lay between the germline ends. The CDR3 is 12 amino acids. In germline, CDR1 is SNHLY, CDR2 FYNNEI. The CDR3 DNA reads TGTGCCAGCAGAAGGGAAAATGAAAAACTGTTTTTT. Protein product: CASRRENEKLFF.

The CDR3 DNA follows: TGTGCTAGTGGTTTGGTAGGGGTTCCCTCCTACGAGCAGTACTTC. Its protein product is CASGLVGVPSYEQYF. J is TRBJ2-5 and V is TRBV12-5; D may be TRBD1 (5 bases). The closer fit of TRBJ2-7 to the DNA end suggests the J call may be wrong. CDR1 LGHNT and CDR2 FRNRAP come from the germline V gene. This CDR3 is built from 15 residues.